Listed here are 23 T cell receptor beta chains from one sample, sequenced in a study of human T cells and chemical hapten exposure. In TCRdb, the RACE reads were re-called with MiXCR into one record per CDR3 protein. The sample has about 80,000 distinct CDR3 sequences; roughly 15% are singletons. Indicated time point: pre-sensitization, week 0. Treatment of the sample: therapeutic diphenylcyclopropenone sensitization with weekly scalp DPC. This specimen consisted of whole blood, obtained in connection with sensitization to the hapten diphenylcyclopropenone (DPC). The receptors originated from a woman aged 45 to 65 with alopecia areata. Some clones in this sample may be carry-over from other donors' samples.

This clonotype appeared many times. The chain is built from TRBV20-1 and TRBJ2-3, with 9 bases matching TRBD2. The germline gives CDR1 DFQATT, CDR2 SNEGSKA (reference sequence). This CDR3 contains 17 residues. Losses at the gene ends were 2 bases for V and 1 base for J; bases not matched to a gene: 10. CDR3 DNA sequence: TGCAGTGCTAGAAAGCGGGAGGTCTCCCGGGGCACAGATACGCAGTATTTT. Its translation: CSARKREVSRGTDTQYF.

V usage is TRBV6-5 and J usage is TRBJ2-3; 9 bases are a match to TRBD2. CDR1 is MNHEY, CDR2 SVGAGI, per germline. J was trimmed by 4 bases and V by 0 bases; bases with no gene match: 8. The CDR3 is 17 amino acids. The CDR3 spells CASSYSGASGESDTQYF. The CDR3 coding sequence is TGTGCCAGCAGTTACTCGGGGGCTAGCGGGGAGTCAGATACGCAGTATTTT.

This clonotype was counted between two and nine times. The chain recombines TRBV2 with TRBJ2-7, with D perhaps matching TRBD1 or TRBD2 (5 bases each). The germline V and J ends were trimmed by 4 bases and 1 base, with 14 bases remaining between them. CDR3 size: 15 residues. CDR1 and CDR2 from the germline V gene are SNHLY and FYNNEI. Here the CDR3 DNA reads TGTGCCAGCAGTGGACCCCCGGGGCAATCCTACGAGCAGTACTTC. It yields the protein CASSGPPGQSYEQYF. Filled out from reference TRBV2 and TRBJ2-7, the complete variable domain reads EPEVTQTPSHQVTQMGQEVILRCVPISNHLYFYWYRQILGQKVEFLVSFYNNEISEKSEIFDDQFSVERPDGSNFTLKIRSTKLEDSAMYFCASSGPPGQSYEQYFGPGTRLTVT.

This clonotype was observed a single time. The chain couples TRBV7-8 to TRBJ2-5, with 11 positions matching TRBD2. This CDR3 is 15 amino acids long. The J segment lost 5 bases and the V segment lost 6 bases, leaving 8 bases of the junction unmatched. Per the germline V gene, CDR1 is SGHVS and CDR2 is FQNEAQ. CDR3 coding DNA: TGTGCCAGCAGTATAGCGGGAGGGCGGTTGGAGACCCAGTACTTC. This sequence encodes CASSIAGGRLETQYF.

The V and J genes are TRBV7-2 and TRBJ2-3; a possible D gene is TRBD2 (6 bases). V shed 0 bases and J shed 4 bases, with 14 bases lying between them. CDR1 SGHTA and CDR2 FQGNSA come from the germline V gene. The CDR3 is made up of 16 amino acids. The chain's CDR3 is CASSLAGGSPPDTQYF. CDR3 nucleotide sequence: TGTGCCAGCAGCTTAGCGGGAGGTTCCCCACCAGATACGCAGTATTTT.

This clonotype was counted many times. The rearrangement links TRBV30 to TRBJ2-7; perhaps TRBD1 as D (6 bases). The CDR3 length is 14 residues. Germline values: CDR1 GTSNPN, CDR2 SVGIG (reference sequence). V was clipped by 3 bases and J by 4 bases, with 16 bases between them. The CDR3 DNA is TGTGCCTGGAGCGATACCGGGACACCATACGAGCAGTACTTC. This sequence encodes CAWSDTGTPYEQYF. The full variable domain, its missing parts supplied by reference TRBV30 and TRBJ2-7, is SQTIHQWPATLVQPVGSPLSLECTVEGTSNPNLYWYRQAAGRGLQLLFYSVGIGQISSEVPQNLSASRPQDRQFILSSKKLLLSDSGFYLCAWSDTGTPYEQYFGPGTRLTVT.

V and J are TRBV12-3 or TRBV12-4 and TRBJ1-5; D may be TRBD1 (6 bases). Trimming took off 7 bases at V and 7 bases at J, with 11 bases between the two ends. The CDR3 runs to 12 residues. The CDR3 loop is CASKTGAQPQHF. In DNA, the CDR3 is TGTGCCAGCAAGACAGGTGCCCAGCCCCAGCATTTT.

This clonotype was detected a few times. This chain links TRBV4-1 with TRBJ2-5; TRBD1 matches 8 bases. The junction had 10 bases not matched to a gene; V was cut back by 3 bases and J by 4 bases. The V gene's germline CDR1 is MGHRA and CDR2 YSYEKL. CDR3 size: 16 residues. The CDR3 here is CASSHTAGQGRETQYF. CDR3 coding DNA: TGCGCCAGCAGCCATACTGCCGGACAGGGCAGAGAGACCCAGTACTTC.

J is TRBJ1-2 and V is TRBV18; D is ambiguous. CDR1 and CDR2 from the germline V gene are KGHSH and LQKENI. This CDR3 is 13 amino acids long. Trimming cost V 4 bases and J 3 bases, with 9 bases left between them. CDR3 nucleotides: TGTGCCAGCTCACAGAATACAGACTATGGCTACACCTTC. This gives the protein CASSQNTDYGYTF.

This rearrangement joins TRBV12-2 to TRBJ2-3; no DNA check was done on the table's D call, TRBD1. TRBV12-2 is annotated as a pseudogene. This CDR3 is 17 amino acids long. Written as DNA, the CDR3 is TGTGCAAGTCGCCGTAGACTCTCCCCGGAGAGCACAGATACGCAGTATTTT. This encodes CASRRRLSPESTDTQYF.

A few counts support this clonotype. CDR3 coding DNA: TGTGCCACGGGAACGACGCAGTATTTT. It translates to CATGTTQYF. V is TRBV28 and J is TRBJ2-3, with D perhaps matching TRBD2 (5 bases). Trimming pared 10 bases from V and 9 bases from J, leaving 8 bases between. Germline V CDR1 and CDR2: MDHEN, SYDVKM. There are 9 residues in the CDR3. Variable domain in full (rest from reference TRBV28 and TRBJ2-3): DVKVTQSSRYLVKRTGEKVFLECVQDMDHENMFWYRQDPGLGLRLIYFSYDVKMKEKGDIPEGYSVSREKKERFSLILESASTNQTSMYLCATGTTQYFGPGTRLTVL.

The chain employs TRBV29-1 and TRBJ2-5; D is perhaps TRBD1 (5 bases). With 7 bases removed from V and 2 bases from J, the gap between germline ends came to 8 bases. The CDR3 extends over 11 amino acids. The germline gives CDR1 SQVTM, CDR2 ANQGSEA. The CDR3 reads CSARDQETQYF. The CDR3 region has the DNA TGCAGCGCCAGGGATCAAGAGACCCAGTACTTC.

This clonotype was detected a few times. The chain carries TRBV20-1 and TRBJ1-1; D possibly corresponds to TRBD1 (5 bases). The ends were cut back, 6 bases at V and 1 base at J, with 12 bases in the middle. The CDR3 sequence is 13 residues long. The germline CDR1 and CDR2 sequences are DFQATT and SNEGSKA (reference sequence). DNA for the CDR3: TGCAGTGCAAGACAGTGGGGGAACACTGAAGCTTTCTTT. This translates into CSARQWGNTEAFF.

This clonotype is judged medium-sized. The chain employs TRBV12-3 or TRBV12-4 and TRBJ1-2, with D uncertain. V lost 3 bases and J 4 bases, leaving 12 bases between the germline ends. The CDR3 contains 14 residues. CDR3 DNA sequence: TGTGCCAGCAGTTTTTTCACGGGATCCTATGGCTACACCTTC. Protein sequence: CASSFFTGSYGYTF.

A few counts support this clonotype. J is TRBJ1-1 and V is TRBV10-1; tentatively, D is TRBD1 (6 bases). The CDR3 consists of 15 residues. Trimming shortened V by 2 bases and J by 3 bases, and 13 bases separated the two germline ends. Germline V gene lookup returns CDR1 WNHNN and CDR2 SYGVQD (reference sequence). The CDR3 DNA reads TGCGCCAGCAGTGAGGGAGGGGGTGAGTACACTGAAGCTTTCTTT. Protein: CASSEGGGEYTEAFF.

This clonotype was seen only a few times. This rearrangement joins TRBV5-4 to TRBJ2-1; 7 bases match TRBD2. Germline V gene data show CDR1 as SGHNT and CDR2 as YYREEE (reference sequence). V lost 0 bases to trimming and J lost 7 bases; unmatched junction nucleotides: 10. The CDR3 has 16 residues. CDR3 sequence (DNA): TGTGCCAGCAGCTTGGCTCTGGCTAGCGGTCGGAATGAGCAGTTCTTC. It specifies CASSLALASGRNEQFF. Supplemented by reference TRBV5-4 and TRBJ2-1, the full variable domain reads ETGVTQSPTHLIKTRGQQVTLRCSSQSGHNTVSWYQQALGQGPQFIFQYYREEENGRGNFPPRFSGLQFPNYSSELNVNALELDDSALYLCASSLALASGRNEQFFGPGTRLTVL.

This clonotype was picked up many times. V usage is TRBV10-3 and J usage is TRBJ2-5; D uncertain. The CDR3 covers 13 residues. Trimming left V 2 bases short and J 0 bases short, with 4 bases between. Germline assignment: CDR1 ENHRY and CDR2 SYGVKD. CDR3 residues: CAISEANQETQYF. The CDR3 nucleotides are TGTGCCATCAGTGAGGCCAACCAAGAGACCCAGTACTTC.

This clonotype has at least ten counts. The CDR3 reads CSVPGQGKAREQYF. The CDR3 region has the DNA TGCAGCGTCCCGGGACAGGGGAAGGCGCGAGAGCAGTACTTC. The gene calls are TRBV29-1 and TRBJ2-7, with 10 bases fitting TRBD1. The V gene's germline CDR1 is SQVTM and CDR2 ANQGSEA. V was clipped by 6 bases and J by 7 bases; unmatched bases: 12. The CDR3 contains 14 residues.

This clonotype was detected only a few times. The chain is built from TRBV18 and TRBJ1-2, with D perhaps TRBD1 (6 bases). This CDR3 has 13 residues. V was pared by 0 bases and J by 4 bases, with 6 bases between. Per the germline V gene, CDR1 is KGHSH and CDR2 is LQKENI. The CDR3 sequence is CASSPPGGYGYTF. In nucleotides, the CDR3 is TGTGCCAGCTCACCACCAGGGGGCTATGGCTACACCTTC.

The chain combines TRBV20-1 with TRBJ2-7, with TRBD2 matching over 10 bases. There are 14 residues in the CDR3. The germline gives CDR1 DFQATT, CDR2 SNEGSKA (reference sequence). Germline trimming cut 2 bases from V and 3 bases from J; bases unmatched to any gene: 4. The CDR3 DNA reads TGCAGTGCTAGACGGGCTAGCGGGAGCTACGAGCAGTACTTC. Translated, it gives CSARRASGSYEQYF.

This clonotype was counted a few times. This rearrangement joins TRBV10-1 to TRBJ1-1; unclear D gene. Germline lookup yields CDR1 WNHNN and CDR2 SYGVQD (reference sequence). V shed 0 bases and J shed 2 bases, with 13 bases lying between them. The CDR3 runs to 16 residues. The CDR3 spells CASSESIKGSNTEAFF. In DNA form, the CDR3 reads TGCGCCAGCAGTGAGTCAATAAAAGGGTCCAACACTGAAGCTTTCTTT.

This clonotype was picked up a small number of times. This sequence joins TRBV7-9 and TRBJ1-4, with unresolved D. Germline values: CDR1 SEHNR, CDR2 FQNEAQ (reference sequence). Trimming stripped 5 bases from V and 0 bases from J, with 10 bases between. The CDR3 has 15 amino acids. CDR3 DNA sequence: TGTGCCAGCAGCCCCGGGCTGGCAACTAATGAAAAACTGTTTTTT. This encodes CASSPGLATNEKLFF.

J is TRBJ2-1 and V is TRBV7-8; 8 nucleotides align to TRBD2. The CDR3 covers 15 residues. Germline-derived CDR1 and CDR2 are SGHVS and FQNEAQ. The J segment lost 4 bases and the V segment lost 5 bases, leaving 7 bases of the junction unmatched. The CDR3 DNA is TGTGCCAGCAGCCAAACTAGCGGAGAATACAATGAGCAGTTCTTC. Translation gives CASSQTSGEYNEQFF. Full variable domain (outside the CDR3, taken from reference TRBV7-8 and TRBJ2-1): GAGVSQSPRYKVAKRGQDVALRCDPISGHVSLFWYQQALGQGPEFLTYFQNEAQLDKSGLPSDRFFAERPEGSVSTLKIQRTQQEDSAVYLCASSQTSGEYNEQFFGPGTRLTVL.